This TCR beta chain appears in the sequencing data of a study of T cell responses to AZD1222 COVID-19 vaccine. On the study more broadly: Both about-4-week and about-12-week second-dose recipients were combined. Study findings and constraints: Baseline seropositivity characterized only a handful of AZD1222 recipients. Sampling captured repertoires only after the peak T cell response. Most donors were white British and more were female, and clonal diversity was possibly underestimated.

Clones were sequenced by immunoSEQ multiplex PCR, and TCRdb holds only the in-frame ones, with some missing. The repertoire has some 120,000 clones, 70% to 90% of them found once; the top ten carry 1.6%. Note on this clone: Its cognate antigen is unknown.

The source is an adult in good health. The specimen was peripheral blood, collected on day 0 of AZD1222 vaccination.

The CDR3 DNA sequence: TGTGCCAGCAGCTTATCTAAGGGGAACACTGAAGCTTTCTTT. Translated, it gives CASSLSKGNTEAFF. This chain links TRBV7-2 with TRBJ1-1, with unresolved D. Germline V gene sequence: CDR1 SGHTA, CDR2 FQGNSA. The V gene lost 2 bases and the J gene lost 1 base, with 8 bases spanning the gap. This CDR3 is built from 14 residues.